A single T cell receptor (beta chain) is shown here with its context. Its target is unknown. Second-dose groups at about 4 or about 12 weeks were pooled. This sample is part of a study of T cell responses to AZD1222 COVID-19 vaccine. Study-level points and caveats: CD4 TCRs linked to vaccination spanned spike, dominating at 160-218 and 743-854. Unmutated variant regions reportedly attract nearly half of all spike-specific TCRs.

The repertoire was sequenced with immunoSEQ multiplex PCR; TCRdb's copy has only in-frame clones and lacks some. The sample includes approximately 100,000 clones, approximately 87% of them seen just once. Germline assignment: CDR1 SGHRS and CDR2 YFSETQ. V lost 0 bases, J lost 5 bases, and 6 bases stayed unmatched. This CDR3 comprises 15 residues. The input for sequencing was peripheral blood, taken 28 days after the second AZD1222 dose. The origin of this receptor is an adult who received the AZD1222 COVID-19 vaccine. The chain carries TRBV5-1 and TRBJ2-5, with 8 positions matching TRBD1. CDR3 bases: TGCGCCAGCAGCTTGGCGCCGGGACAGGAGGAGACCCAGTACTTC. Protein product: CASSLAPGQEETQYF.